The sequence of this T cell receptor (beta chain) was determined in a study of T cells in Graves' hyperthyroidism and ophthalmopathy. Background on the study: Peripheral blood samples were taken at initial diagnosis, prior to any treatment. Study conclusions and caveats: A 13 V-J model separated ophthalmopathy from stable hyperthyroidism. Most thyroid-expanded clonotypes above 0.001 were also found in blood.

On this clonotype itself: Its antigen is not known.

What was amplified from RNA transcripts were TCR beta CDR3 regions. The TCR CDR3 was amplified in a first-round RT-PCR using the HTBI primer set. A single record per CDR3 protein comes from TCRdb applying MiXCR to the multiplex PCR reads. The table records more than 300,000 distinct CDR3 sequences, approximately 13% of them present only once. Deletions cut 5 bases from V and 4 bases from J, with 11 bases between. Germline lookup yields CDR1 LNHDA and CDR2 SQIVND (reference sequence). The CDR3 extends over 13 amino acids. The clonotype was recovered from a woman aged 55-69 years with Graves' hyperthyroidism. J is TRBJ1-1 and V is TRBV19; the D gene is possibly TRBD1 (5 bases). Sequencing was carried out using blood. The CDR3 reads CASSFSRGTEAFF. The CDR3 DNA reads TGTGCCAGTAGTTTTTCTAGGGGCACTGAAGCTTTCTTT.